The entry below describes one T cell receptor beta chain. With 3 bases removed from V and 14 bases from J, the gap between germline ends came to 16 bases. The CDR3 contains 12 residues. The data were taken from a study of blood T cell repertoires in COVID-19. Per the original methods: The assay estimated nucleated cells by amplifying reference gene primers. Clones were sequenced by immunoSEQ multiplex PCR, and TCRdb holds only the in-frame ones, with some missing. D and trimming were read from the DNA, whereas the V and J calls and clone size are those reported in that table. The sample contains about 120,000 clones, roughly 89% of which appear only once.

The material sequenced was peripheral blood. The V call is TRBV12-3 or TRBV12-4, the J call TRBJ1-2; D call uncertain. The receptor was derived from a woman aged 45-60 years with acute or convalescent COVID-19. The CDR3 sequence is CASSFVSTEWTF. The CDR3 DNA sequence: TGTGCCAGCAGTTTCGTCTCGACGGAGTGGACCTTC.